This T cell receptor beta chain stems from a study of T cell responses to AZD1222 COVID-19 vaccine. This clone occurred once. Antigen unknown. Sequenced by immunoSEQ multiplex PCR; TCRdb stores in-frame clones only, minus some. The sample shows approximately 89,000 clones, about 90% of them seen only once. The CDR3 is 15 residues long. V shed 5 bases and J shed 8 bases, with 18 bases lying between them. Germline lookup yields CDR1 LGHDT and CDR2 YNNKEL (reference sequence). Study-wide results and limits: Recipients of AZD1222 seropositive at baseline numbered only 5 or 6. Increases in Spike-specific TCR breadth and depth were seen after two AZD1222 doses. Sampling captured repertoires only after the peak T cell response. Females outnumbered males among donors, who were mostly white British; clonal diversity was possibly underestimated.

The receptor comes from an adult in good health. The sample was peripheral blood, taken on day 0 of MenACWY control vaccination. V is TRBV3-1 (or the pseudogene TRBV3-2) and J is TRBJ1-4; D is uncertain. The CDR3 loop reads CASSVRTGWGEKLFF. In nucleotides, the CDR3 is TGTGCCAGCAGCGTTCGAACGGGGTGGGGAGAAAAACTGTTTTTT.